This T cell receptor (beta chain) is drawn from a study of cytomegalovirus exposure and HLA in healthy donors. Study observations and caveats: The authors later found most CMV-associated TCR beta chains appeared HLA-restricted.

PCR employed 60 Vbeta and 13 Jbeta primers. Using immunoSEQ multiplex PCR, the repertoire was profiled, and TCRdb retains in-frame clones only, with some absent. The sample holds some 200,000 clones; 70% to 80% are singletons and the top ten take under 3%. This CDR3 has 17 residues. The V gene's germline CDR1 is LGHNA and CDR2 YNFKEQ. The germline V and J ends were trimmed by 0 bases and 2 bases, with 13 bases remaining between them. As regards this clone: What it binds is unknown.

The sequence was collected from a woman aged 25 to 45 in good health and CMV-seronegative. The chain recombines TRBV4-2 with TRBJ2-2; a possible D gene is TRBD1 (6 bases). The sequenced sample was PBMCs. CDR3: CASSQEGTGINTGELFF. CDR3 nucleotide sequence: TGTGCCAGCAGCCAAGAAGGTACAGGGATAAACACCGGGGAGCTGTTTTTT.